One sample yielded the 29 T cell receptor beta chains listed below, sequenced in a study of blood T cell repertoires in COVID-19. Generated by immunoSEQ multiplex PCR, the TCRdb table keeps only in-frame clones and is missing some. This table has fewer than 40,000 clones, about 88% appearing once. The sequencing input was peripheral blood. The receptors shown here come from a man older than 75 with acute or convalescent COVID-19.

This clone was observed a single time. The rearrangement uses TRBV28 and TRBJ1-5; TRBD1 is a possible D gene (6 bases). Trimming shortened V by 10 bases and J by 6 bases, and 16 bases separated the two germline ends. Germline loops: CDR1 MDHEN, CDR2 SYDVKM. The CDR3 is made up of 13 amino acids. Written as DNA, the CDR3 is TGTGCCACTAACAGGGTGATCGGTCAGCCCCAGCATTTT. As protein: CATNRVIGQPQHF.

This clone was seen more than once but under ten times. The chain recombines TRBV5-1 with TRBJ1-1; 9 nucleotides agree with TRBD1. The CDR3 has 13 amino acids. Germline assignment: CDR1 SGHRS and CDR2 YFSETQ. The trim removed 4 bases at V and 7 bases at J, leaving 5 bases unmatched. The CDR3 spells CASSRDRESEAFF. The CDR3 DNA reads TGCGCCAGCAGCCGGGACAGGGAAAGTGAAGCTTTCTTT.

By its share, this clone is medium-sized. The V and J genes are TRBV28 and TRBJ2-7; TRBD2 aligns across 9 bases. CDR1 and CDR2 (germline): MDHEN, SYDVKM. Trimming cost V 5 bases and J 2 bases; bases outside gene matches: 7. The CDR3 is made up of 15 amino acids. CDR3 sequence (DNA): TGTGCCAGCAGTCCAATAGCGGGAGAGCCCTACGAGCAGTACTTC. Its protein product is CASSPIAGEPYEQYF.

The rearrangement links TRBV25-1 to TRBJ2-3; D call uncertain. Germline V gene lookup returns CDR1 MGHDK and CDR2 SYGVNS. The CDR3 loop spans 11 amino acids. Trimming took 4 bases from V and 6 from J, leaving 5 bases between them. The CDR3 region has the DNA TGTGCCAGCAGTGTCCGGGATACGCAGTATTTT. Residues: CASSVRDTQYF.

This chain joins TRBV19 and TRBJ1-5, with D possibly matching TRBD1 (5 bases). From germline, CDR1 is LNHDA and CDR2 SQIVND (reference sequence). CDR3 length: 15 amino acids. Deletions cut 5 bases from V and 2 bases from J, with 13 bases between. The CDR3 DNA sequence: TGTGCCAGTAGTTATAGTTCGGGGGGCAATCAGCCCCAGCATTTT. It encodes CASSYSSGGNQPQHF.

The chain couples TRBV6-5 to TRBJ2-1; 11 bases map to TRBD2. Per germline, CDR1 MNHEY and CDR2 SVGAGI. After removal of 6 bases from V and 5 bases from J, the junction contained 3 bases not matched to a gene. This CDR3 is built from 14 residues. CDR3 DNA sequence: TGTGCCAGCAGCCGGACTAGCGGGCACAATGAGCAGTTCTTC. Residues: CASSRTSGHNEQFF.

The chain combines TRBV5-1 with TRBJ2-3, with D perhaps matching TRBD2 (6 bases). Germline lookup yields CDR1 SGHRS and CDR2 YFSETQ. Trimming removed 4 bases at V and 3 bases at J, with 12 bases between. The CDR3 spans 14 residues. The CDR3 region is CASSALGGTDTQYF. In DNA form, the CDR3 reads TGCGCCAGCAGCGCCCTGGGGGGAACAGATACGCAGTATTTT.

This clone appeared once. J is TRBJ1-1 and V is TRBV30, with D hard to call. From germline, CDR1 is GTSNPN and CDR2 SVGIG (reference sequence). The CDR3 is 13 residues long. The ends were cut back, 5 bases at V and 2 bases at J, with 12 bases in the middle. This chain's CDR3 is CAWLLIANTEAFF. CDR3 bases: TGTGCCTGGTTACTAATAGCCAACACTGAAGCTTTCTTT.

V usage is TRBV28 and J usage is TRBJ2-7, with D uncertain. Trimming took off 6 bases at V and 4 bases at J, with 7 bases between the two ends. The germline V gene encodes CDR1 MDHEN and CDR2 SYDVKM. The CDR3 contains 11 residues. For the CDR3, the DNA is TGTGCCAGCAGCCGTACATACGAGCAGTACTTC. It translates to CASSRTYEQYF. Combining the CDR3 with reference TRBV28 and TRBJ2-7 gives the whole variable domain DVKVTQSSRYLVKRTGEKVFLECVQDMDHENMFWYRQDPGLGLRLIYFSYDVKMKEKGDIPEGYSVSREKKERFSLILESASTNQTSMYLCASSRTYEQYFGPGTRLTVT.

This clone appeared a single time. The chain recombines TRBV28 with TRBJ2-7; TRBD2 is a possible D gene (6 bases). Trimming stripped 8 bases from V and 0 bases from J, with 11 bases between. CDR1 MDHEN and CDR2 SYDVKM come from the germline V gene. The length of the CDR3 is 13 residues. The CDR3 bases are TGTGCCAGCCGGGCCGGGAGCTCCTACGAGCAGTACTTC. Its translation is CASRAGSSYEQYF.

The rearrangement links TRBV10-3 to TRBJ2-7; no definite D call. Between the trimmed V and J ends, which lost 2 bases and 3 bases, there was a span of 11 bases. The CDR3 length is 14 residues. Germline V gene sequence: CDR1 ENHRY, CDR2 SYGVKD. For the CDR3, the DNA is TGTGCCATCAGTGAGAGTCAGCTAGGCTACGAGCAGTACTTC. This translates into CAISESQLGYEQYF.

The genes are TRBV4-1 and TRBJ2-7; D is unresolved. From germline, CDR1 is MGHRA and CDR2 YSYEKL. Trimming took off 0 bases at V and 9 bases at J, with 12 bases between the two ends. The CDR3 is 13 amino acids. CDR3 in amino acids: CASSQDSYTGQYF. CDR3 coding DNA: TGCGCCAGCAGCCAAGATAGCTATACTGGGCAGTACTTC.

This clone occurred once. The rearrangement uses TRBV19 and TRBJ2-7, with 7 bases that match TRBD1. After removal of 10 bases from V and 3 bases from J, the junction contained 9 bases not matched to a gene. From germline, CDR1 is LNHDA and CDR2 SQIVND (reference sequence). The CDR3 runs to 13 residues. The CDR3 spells CATNKGANYEQYF. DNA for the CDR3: TGTGCCACCAATAAGGGGGCGAACTACGAGCAGTACTTC.

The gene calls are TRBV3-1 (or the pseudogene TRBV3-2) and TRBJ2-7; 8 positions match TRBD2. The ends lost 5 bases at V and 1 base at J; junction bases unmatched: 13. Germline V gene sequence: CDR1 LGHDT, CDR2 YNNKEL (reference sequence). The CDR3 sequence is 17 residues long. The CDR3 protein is CASSFGIAGFRSYEQYF. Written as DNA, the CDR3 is TGTGCCAGCAGCTTTGGAATAGCGGGATTTCGGTCCTACGAGCAGTACTTC.

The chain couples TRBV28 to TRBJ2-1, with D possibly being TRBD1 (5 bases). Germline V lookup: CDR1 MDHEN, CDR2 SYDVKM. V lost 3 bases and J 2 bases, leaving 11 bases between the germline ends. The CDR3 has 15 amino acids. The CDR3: CASSFQQEPYNEQFF. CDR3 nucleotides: TGTGCCAGCAGTTTTCAACAGGAACCCTACAATGAGCAGTTCTTC. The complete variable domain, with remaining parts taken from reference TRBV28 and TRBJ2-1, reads DVKVTQSSRYLVKRTGEKVFLECVQDMDHENMFWYRQDPGLGLRLIYFSYDVKMKEKGDIPEGYSVSREKKERFSLILESASTNQTSMYLCASSFQQEPYNEQFFGPGTRLTVL.

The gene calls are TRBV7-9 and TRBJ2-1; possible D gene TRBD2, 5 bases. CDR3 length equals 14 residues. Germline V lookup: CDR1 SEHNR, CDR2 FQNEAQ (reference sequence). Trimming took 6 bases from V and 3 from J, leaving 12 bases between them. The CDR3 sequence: CASSVVRDYNEQFF. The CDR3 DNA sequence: TGTGCCAGCAGTGTCGTGAGGGACTACAATGAGCAGTTCTTC.

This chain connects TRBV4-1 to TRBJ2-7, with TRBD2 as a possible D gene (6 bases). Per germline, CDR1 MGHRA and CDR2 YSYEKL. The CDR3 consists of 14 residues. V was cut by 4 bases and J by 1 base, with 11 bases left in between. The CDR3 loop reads CASSPLGLSYEQYF. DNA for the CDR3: TGCGCCAGCAGCCCCTTGGGACTGTCCTACGAGCAGTACTTC.

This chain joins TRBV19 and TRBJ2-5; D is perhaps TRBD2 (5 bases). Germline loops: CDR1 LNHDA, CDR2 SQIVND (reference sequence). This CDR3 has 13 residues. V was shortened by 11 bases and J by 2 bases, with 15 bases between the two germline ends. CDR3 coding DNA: TGTGCCTCCCGGGGAACAGCGCAAGAGACCCAGTACTTC. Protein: CASRGTAQETQYF.

The CDR3 coding sequence is TGTGCCTGGAGTGTACAGGAGGGCCAGCCCCAGCATTTT. It specifies CAWSVQEGQPQHF. The V gene is TRBV30, the J gene TRBJ1-5; possibly TRBD1 for D (5 bases). V lost 0 bases and J 7 bases, leaving 10 bases between the germline ends. CDR3 length equals 13 residues. CDR1 is GTSNPN, CDR2 SVGIG, per germline (reference sequence). Full variable domain (outside the CDR3, taken from reference TRBV30 and TRBJ1-5): SQTIHQWPATLVQPVGSPLSLECTVEGTSNPNLYWYRQAAGRGLQLLFYSVGIGQISSEVPQNLSASRPQDRQFILSSKKLLLSDSGFYLCAWSVQEGQPQHFGDGTRLSIL.

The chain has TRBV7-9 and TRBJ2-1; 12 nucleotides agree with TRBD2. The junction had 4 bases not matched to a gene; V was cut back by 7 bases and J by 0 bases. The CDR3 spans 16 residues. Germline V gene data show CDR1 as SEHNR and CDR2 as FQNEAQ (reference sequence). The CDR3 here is CASTTSGRSSYNEQFF. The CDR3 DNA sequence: TGTGCCAGCACCACTAGCGGGAGGAGCTCCTACAATGAGCAGTTCTTC. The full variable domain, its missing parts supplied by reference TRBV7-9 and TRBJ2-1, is DTGVSQNPRHKITKRGQNVTFRCDPISEHNRLYWYRQTLGQGPEFLTYFQNEAQLEKSRLLSDRFSAERPKGSFSTLEIQRTEQGDSAMYLCASTTSGRSSYNEQFFGPGTRLTVL.

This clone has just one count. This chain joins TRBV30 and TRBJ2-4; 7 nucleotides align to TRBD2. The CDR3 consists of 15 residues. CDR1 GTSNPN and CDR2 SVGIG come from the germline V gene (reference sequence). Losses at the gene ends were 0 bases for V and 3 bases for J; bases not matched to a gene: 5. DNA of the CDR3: TGTGCCTGGAGTGTACTCTCTAGCGGCAAAAACATTCAGTACTTC. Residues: CAWSVLSSGKNIQYF.

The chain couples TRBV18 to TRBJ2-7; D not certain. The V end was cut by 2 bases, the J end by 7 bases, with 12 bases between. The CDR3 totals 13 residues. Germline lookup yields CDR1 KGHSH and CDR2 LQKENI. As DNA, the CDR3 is TGTGCCAGCTCACCAACCGTCTCCCGGGAGCAGTACTTC. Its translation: CASSPTVSREQYF. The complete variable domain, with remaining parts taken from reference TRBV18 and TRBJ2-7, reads NAGVMQNPRHLVRRRGQEARLRCSPMKGHSHVYWYRQLPEEGLKFMVYLQKENIIDESGMPKERFSAEFPKEGPSILRIQQVVRGDSAAYFCASSPTVSREQYFGPGTRLTVT.

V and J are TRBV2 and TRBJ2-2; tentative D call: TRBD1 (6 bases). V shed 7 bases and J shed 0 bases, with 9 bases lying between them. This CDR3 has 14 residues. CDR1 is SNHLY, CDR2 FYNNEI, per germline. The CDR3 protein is CASKGQANTGELFF. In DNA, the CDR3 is TGTGCCAGCAAGGGACAAGCGAACACCGGGGAGCTGTTTTTT.

Here the CDR3 reads CASRPRLADDRSKPYEQYF. CDR3 coding DNA: TGTGCCAGCAGACCTCGACTAGCGGACGACAGGTCAAAACCCTACGAGCAGTACTTC. The gene calls are TRBV27 and TRBJ2-7; 9 bases are shared with TRBD2. CDR1 and CDR2 (germline): MNHEY, SMNVEV (reference sequence). Germline trimming cut 6 bases from V and 2 bases from J; bases unmatched to any gene: 20. The CDR3 has 19 residues.

CDR3 DNA: TGTGCCAGCAGCCCCCAACTAGTGCTCCAAGAGACCCAGTACTTC. Protein: CASSPQLVLQETQYF. This chain connects TRBV7-2 to TRBJ2-5; TRBD2 might be the D (5 bases). Trimming left V 5 bases short and J 1 base short, with 14 bases between. Germline V CDR1 and CDR2: SGHTA, FQGNSA. The CDR3 extends over 15 amino acids.

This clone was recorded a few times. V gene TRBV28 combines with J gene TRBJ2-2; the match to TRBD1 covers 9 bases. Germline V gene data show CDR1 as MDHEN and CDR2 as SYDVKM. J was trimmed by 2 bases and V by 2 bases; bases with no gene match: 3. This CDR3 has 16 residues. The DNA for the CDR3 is TGTGCCAGCAGTTTAGGGGACAGGGCCAACACCGGGGAGCTGTTTTTT. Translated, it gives CASSLGDRANTGELFF.

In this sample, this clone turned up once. The CDR3 here is CASRRGRGASDQPQHF. As DNA, the CDR3 is TGTGCCAGCCGGCGCGGCAGGGGGGCCTCCGATCAGCCCCAGCATTTT. V is TRBV27 and J is TRBJ1-5; 7 bases agree with TRBD1. CDR3 length: 16 amino acids. V lost 8 bases, J lost 5 bases, and 15 bases stayed unmatched. The germline gives CDR1 MNHEY, CDR2 SMNVEV (reference sequence).

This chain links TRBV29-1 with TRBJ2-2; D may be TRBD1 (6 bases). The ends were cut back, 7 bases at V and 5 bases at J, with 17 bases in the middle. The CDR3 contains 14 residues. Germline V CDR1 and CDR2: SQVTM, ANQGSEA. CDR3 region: CSALEGQGTGELFF. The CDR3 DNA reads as TGCAGCGCCTTAGAGGGGCAGGGGACCGGGGAGCTGTTTTTT.

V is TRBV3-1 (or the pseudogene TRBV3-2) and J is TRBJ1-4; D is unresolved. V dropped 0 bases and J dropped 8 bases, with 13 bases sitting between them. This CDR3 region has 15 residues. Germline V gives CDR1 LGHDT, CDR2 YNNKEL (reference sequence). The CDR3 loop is CASSQDPGLGEKLFF. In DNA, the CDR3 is TGTGCCAGCAGCCAAGATCCGGGTTTAGGAGAAAAACTGTTTTTT.